This record looks at one T cell receptor beta chain sequence and its context. The time point here: pre-sensitization, week 0. The treatment is: therapeutic diphenylcyclopropenone sensitization with weekly scalp DPC. CDR1 and CDR2 from the germline V gene are DFQATT and SNEGSKA (reference sequence). Unmatched junction bases numbered 14, after V lost 4 bases and J lost 6 bases. The length of the CDR3 is 17 residues. The sample is drawn from a study of human T cells and chemical hapten exposure. TCRdb reprocessed the RACE reads with MiXCR, giving one entry per CDR3 protein. Among about 42,000 distinct CDR3 sequences listed, under 15% were seen once.

This TCR came from a woman in her 30s with alopecia areata. Some clones in this sample may be carry-over from other donors' samples. This specimen was whole blood, taken in connection with sensitization to the hapten diphenylcyclopropenone (DPC). The chain employs TRBV20-1 and TRBJ2-3; 12 bases are a match to TRBD2. CDR3 in DNA: TGCAGTGCTACAGATTATCGGACTAGCGGGGCTAGGGATACGCAGTATTTT. The encoded protein is CSATDYRTSGARDTQYF.